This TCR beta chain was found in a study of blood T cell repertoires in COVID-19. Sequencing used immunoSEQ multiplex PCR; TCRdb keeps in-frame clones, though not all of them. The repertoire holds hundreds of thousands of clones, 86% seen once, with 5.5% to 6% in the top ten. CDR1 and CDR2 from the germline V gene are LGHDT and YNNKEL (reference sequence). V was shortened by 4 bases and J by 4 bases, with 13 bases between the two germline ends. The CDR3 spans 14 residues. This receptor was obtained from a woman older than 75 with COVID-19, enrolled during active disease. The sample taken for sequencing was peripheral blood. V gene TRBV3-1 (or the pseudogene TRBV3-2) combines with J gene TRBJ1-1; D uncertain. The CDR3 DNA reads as TGTGCCAGCAGCCGAGGATTGGAAGGCACTGAAGCTTTCTTT. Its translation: CASSRGLEGTEAFF.